A single sample is the source of the 15 T cell receptor beta chains below, sequenced in a study of Ad26.COV2.S vaccination and SARS-CoV-2 variants. As to treatment: 15 to 20 received Ad26.COV2.S at low or high dose, single or two shots; about 5 received placebo; per-sample allocation not given. Sampling was done on day 63 after the first vaccine or placebo injection. The data were produced by immunoSEQ multiplex PCR, yet TCRdb's version contains in-frame clones alone and is incomplete. The table includes some 450,000 clones, around 90% detected once. Sequenced here: peripheral blood, sampled in a trial of Ad26.COV2.S vaccine versus placebo. Receptor source: a person aged 18-65 years who received the Ad26.COV2.S COVID-19 vaccine or a placebo.

The chain links TRBV11-2 to TRBJ2-1; possibly TRBD2 for D (7 bases). The V end was cut by 1 base, the J end by 8 bases, with 9 bases between. Germline CDR1 is SGHAT and CDR2 is FQNNGV. The CDR3 extends over 13 amino acids. The DNA of the CDR3 is TGTGCCAGCAGCTTAGGGGGGGGCGATGAGCAGTTCTTC. As protein: CASSLGGGDEQFF.

The V call is TRBV7-6, the J call TRBJ1-1; TRBD1 matches 8 bases. Trimming took 10 bases from V and 2 from J; bases not matched to a gene: 9. Per germline, CDR1 SGHVS and CDR2 FNYEAQ. The CDR3 spans 14 residues. CDR3 DNA sequence: TGTGCCATAGTAAGACAGGGGCGCAACACTGAAGCTTTCTTT. Protein: CAIVRQGRNTEAFF.

The chain is built from TRBV19 and TRBJ2-1; D is ambiguous. Germline CDR1 LNHDA, CDR2 SQIVND (reference sequence). The V end lost 3 bases, the J end lost 3 bases, and 18 bases lay between the germline ends. CDR3 size: 17 residues. CDR3 in amino acids: CASSIQLTPGGYNEQFF. CDR3 in DNA: TGTGCCAGTAGTATCCAGCTTACCCCCGGCGGCTACAATGAGCAGTTCTTC.

This chain joins TRBV9 and TRBJ2-2; D gene unclear. CDR1 SGDLS and CDR2 YYNGEE come from the germline V gene. This CDR3 comprises 14 residues. V was shortened by 0 bases and J by 1 base, with 4 bases between the two germline ends. The DNA for the CDR3 is TGTGCCAGCAGCGTAGGCCGGAACACCGGGGAGCTGTTTTTT. Its translation is CASSVGRNTGELFF.

The rearrangement joins TRBV3-1 (or the pseudogene TRBV3-2) to TRBJ2-5; 11 bases fit TRBD1. In germline, CDR1 is LGHDT, CDR2 YNNKEL (reference sequence). This CDR3 is 17 amino acids long. V shed 3 bases, J shed 5 bases, and the junction held 11 bases outside the gene matches. This CDR3 reads CASSHLLPGQGGETQYF. DNA of the CDR3: TGTGCCAGCAGCCACTTACTTCCGGGACAGGGGGGTGAGACCCAGTACTTC.

The chain joins TRBV12-3 or TRBV12-4 to TRBJ1-1; D gene unclear. The CDR3 length is 13 residues. The V and J ends lost 8 bases and 2 bases respectively, with 12 bases between them. The CDR3 bases are TGTGCCAGCTCCCCAGCCCCCAACACTGAAGCTTTCTTT. Protein product: CASSPAPNTEAFF.

V and J are TRBV7-2 and TRBJ2-7; perhaps TRBD2 as D (6 bases). The CDR3 totals 14 residues. V dropped 4 bases and J dropped 0 bases, with 10 bases sitting between them. Germline CDR1 is SGHTA and CDR2 is FQGNSA. The CDR3 nucleotides read TGTGCCAGCAGCTCCGGGAGAACCTCCTACGAGCAGTACTTC. This sequence encodes CASSSGRTSYEQYF.

The genes are TRBV7-2 and TRBJ1-4; D is undetermined. Germline V gene sequence: CDR1 SGHTA, CDR2 FQGNSA. The CDR3 sequence is 13 residues long. V shed 1 base and J shed 9 bases, with 9 bases lying between them. The CDR3 DNA is TGTGCCAGCAGCTTAGGGCCGGGCAAAAAACTGTTTTTT. Its protein product is CASSLGPGKKLFF.

The J gene is TRBJ2-3, the V gene TRBV30, with 9 bases that match TRBD1. This CDR3 has 16 residues. V gave up 0 bases and J gave up 4 bases; unmatched junction bases: 8. The germline V gene encodes CDR1 GTSNPN and CDR2 SVGIG (reference sequence). CDR3 protein: CAWSVRPWDRADTQYF. The CDR3 DNA reads as TGTGCCTGGAGTGTAAGGCCTTGGGACAGGGCAGATACGCAGTATTTT.

The chain recombines TRBV6-2 or TRBV6-3 with TRBJ2-2, with D possibly matching TRBD1 (6 bases). Germline assignment: CDR1 MNHEY and CDR2 SVGEGT. This CDR3 spans 17 amino acids. V lost 6 bases to trimming and J lost 5 bases, with 22 bases between them. The CDR3 sequence is CASSPHSRVQGTGELFF. The CDR3 region has the DNA TGTGCCAGCAGCCCACATAGTAGAGTCCAGGGGACCGGGGAGCTGTTTTTT.

Worth noting for this clone: Distinct nucleotide sequences in the sample also encode this CDR3. This rearrangement joins TRBV9 to TRBJ1-6; D may be TRBD1 (5 bases). The germline V gene encodes CDR1 SGDLS and CDR2 YYNGEE. The CDR3 contains 14 residues. V lost 1 base, J lost 6 bases, and 8 bases lay in between. The CDR3 protein is CASSVTGTNSPLHF. CDR3 sequence (DNA): TGTGCCAGCAGCGTAACAGGAACTAATTCACCCCTCCACTTT. Variable domain in full (rest from reference TRBV9 and TRBJ1-6): DSGVTQTPKHLITATGQRVTLRCSPRSGDLSVYWYQQSLDQGLQFLIQYYNGEERAKGNILERFSAQQFPDLHSELNLSSLELGDSALYFCASSVTGTNSPLHFGNGTRLTVT.

The chain has TRBV5-4 and TRBJ1-4, with 9 bases identical to TRBD1. This CDR3 has 16 amino acids. CDR1 SGHNT and CDR2 YYREEE come from the germline V gene (reference sequence). Unmatched junction bases numbered 10, after V lost 3 bases and J lost 7 bases. The CDR3 DNA reads TGTGCCAGCAGCTCCCAAACCGGGACAGGGCGTGAAAAACTGTTTTTT. Translation gives CASSSQTGTGREKLFF.

The chain is built from TRBV28 and TRBJ2-5, with D hard to call. There are 14 residues in the CDR3. CDR1 and CDR2 (germline): MDHEN, SYDVKM. Trimming pared 0 bases from V and 2 bases from J, leaving 7 bases between. CDR3 sequence (DNA): TGTGCCAGCAGTTTATGGGGATTACAAGAGACCCAGTACTTC. Protein product: CASSLWGLQETQYF.

The chain combines TRBV27 with TRBJ2-7, with unresolved D. This CDR3 is built from 13 residues. The germline V gene encodes CDR1 MNHEY and CDR2 SMNVEV (reference sequence). Trimming left V 5 bases short and J 2 bases short, with 10 bases between. This CDR3 reads CASSPGITYEQYF. CDR3 coding DNA: TGTGCCAGCAGTCCAGGCATAACCTACGAGCAGTACTTC.

The V gene is TRBV10-3, the J gene TRBJ2-1; 7 nucleotides line up with TRBD2. The CDR3 is made up of 13 amino acids. Germline values: CDR1 ENHRY, CDR2 SYGVKD. V trimming: 11 bases; J trimming: 7 bases; junction bases outside the gene matches: 11. The CDR3: CAYARGAGNEQFF. The CDR3 nucleotides read TGTGCCTACGCGCGGGGAGCGGGGAATGAGCAGTTCTTC.